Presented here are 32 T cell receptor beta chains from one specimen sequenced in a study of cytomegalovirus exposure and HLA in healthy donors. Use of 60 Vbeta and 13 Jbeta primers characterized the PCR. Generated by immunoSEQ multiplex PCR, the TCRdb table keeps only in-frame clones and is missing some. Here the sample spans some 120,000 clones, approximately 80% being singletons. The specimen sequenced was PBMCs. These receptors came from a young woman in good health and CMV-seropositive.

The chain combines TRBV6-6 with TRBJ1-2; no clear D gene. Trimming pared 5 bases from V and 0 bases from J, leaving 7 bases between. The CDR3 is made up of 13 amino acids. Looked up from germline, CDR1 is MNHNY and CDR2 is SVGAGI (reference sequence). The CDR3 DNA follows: TGTGCCAGCAGTCCAGTATCTAACTATGGCTACACCTTC. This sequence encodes CASSPVSNYGYTF.

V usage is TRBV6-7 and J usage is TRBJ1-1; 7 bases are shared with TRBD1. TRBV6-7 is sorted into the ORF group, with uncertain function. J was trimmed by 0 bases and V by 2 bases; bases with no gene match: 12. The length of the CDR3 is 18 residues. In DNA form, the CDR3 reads TGTGCCAGCAGTTACGGCCAGGACAGGTTCACATTGAACACTGAAGCTTTCTTT. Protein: CASSYGQDRFTLNTEAFF.

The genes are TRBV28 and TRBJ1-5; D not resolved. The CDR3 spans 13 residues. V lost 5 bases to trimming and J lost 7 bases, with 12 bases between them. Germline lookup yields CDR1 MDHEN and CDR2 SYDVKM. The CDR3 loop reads CASSPRVGQPQHF. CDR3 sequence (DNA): TGTGCCAGCAGTCCAAGAGTGGGCCAGCCCCAGCATTTT.

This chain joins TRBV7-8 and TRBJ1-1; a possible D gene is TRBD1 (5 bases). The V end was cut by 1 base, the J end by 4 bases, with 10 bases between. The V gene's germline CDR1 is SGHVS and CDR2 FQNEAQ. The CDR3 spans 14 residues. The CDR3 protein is CASSLERGSTEAFF. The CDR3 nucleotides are TGTGCCAGCAGCTTAGAAAGGGGTAGCACTGAAGCTTTCTTT.

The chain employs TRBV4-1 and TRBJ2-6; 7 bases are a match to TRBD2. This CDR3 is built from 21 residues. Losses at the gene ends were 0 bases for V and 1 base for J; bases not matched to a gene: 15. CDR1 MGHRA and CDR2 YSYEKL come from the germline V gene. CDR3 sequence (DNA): TGCGCCAGCAGCCAAGATAAGTTGTGGGGGGGGTATAGGTCTGGGGCCAACGTCCTGACTTTC. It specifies CASSQDKLWGGYRSGANVLTF.

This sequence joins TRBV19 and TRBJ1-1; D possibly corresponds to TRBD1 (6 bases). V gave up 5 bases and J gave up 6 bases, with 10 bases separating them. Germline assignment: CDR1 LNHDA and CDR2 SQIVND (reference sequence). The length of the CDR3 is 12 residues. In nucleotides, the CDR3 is TGTGCCAGTAGTGCCAGGGGCGCTGAAGCTTTCTTT. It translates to CASSARGAEAFF.

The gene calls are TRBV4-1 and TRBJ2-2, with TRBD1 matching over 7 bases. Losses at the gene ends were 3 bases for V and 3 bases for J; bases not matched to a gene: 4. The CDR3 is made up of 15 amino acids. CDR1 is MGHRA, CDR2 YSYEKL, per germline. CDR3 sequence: CASSQRGPYTGELFF. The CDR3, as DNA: TGCGCCAGCAGCCAGAGGGGGCCTTACACCGGGGAGCTGTTTTTT.

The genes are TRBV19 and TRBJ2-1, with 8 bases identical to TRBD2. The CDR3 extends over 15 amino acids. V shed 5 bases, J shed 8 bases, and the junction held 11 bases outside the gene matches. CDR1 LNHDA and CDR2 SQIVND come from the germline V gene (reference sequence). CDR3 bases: TGTGCCAGTAGTCCCGCGCTAGCGGGTCAGCATGAGCAGTTCTTC. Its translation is CASSPALAGQHEQFF.

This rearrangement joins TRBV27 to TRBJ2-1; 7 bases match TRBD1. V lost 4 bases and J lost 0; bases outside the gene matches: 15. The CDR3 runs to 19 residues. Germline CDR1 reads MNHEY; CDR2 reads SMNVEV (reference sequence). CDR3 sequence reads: CASSSPLRTGRSSYNEQFF. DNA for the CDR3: TGTGCCAGCAGTTCCCCCCTGAGGACAGGACGAAGCTCCTACAATGAGCAGTTCTTC.

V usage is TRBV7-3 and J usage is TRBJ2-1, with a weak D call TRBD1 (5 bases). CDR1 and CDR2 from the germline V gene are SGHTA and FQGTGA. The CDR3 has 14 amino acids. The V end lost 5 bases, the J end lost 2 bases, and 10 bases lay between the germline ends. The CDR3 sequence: CASSPTTAYNEQFF. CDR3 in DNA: TGTGCCAGCAGCCCAACGACAGCCTACAATGAGCAGTTCTTC.

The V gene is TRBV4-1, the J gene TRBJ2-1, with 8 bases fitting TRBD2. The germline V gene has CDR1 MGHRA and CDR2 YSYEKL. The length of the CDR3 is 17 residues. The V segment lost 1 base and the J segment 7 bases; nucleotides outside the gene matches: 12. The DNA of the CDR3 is TGCGCCAGCAGCCAAGCCCTCCCAGCGGGAGTATGGAATGAGCAGTTCTTC. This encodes CASSQALPAGVWNEQFF.

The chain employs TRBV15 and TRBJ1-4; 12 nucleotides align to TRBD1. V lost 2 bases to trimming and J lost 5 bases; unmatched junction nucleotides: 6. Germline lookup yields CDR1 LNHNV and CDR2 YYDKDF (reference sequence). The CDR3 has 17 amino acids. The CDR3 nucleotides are TGTGCCACCAGCAGACCGGGACAGGGGGCGTCGAATGAAAAACTGTTTTTT. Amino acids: CATSRPGQGASNEKLFF.

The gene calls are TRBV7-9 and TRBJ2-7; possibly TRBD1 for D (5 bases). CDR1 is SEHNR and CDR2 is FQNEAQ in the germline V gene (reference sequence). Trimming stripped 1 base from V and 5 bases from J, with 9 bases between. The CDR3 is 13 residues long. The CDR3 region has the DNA TGTGCCAGCAGCTTAGGGCAGGGCCACGAGCAGTACTTC. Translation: CASSLGQGHEQYF. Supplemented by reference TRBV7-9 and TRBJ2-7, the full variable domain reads DTGVSQNPRHKITKRGQNVTFRCDPISEHNRLYWYRQTLGQGPEFLTYFQNEAQLEKSRLLSDRFSAERPKGSFSTLEIQRTEQGDSAMYLCASSLGQGHEQYFGPGTRLTVT.

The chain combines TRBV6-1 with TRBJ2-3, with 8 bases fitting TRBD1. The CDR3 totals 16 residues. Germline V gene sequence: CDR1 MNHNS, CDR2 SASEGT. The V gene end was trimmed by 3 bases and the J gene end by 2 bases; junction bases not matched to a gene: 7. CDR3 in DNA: TGTGCCAGCAGTGATAGGGGCAGGGGGCCCACAGATACGCAGTATTTT. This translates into CASSDRGRGPTDTQYF.

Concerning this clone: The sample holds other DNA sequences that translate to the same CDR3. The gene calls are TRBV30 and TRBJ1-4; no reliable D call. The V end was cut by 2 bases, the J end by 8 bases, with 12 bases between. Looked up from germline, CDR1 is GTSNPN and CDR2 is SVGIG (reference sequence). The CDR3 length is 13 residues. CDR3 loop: CAWSRAPGEKLFF. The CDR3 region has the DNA TGTGCCTGGAGTCGGGCCCCGGGGGAAAAACTGTTTTTT.

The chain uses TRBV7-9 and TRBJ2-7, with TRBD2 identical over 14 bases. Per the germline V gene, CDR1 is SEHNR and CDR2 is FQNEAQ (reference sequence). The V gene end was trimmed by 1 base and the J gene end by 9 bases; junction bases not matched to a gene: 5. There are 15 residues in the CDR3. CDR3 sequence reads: CASSLEGTSGSRQYF. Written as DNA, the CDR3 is TGTGCCAGCAGCTTAGAAGGGACTAGCGGGAGTCGGCAGTACTTC. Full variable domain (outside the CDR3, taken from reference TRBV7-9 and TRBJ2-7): DTGVSQNPRHKITKRGQNVTFRCDPISEHNRLYWYRQTLGQGPEFLTYFQNEAQLEKSRLLSDRFSAERPKGSFSTLEIQRTEQGDSAMYLCASSLEGTSGSRQYFGPGTRLTVT.

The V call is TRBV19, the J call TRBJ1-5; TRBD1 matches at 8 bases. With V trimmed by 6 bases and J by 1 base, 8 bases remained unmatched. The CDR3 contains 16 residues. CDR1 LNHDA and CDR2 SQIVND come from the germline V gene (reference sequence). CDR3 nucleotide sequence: TGTGCCAGTAGCCCCCAATACAGGGGGAGCAATCAGCCCCAGCATTTT. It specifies CASSPQYRGSNQPQHF.

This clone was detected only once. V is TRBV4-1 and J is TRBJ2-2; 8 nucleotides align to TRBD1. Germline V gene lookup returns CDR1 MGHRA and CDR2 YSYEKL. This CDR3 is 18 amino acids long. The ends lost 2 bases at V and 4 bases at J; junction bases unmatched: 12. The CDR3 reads CASSQRPSQGAPTGELFF. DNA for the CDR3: TGCGCCAGCAGCCAACGCCCTTCCCAGGGGGCGCCCACCGGGGAGCTGTTTTTT.

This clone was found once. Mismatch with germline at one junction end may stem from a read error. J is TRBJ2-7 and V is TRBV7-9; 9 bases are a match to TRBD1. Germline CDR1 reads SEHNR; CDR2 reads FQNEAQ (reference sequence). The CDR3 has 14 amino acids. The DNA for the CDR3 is TGTGTCAGCAGCCCCGGGACAGGGTCTCGAGAGCAGTACTTC. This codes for CVSSPGTGSREQYF.

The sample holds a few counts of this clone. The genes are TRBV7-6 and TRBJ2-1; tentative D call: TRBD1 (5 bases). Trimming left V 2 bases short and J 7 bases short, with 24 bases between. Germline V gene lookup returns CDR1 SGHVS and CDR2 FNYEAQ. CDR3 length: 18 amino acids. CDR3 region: CASSLRPPTPGSRNEQFF. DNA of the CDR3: TGTGCCAGCAGCTTAAGGCCCCCGACGCCAGGGTCGAGGAATGAGCAGTTCTTC.

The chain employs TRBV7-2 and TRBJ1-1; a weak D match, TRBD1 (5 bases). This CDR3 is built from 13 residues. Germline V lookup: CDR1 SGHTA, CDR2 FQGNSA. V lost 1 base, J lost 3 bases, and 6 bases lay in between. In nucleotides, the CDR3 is TGTGCCAGCAGCTTAGTAGGGGACACTGAAGCTTTCTTT. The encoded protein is CASSLVGDTEAFF.

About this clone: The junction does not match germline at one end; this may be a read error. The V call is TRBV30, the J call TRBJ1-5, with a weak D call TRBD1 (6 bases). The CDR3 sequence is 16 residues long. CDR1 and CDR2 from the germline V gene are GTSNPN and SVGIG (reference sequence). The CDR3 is CAWSTRDKHSNQPQNF. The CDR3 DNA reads TGTGCCTGGAGTACCCGGGACAAACATAGCAATCAGCCCCAGAATTTT.

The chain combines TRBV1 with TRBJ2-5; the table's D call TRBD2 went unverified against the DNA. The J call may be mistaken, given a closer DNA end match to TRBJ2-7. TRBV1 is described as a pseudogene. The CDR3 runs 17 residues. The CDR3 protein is CTSSQDRVAVLTYEQYF. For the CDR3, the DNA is TGCACCAGCAGCCAAGATCGAGTAGCGGTGTTGACATACGAGCAGTACTTC.

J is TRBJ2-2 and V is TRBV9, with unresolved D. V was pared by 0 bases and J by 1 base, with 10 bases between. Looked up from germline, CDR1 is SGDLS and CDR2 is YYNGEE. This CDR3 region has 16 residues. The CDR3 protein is CASSVGEGENTGELFF. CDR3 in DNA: TGTGCCAGCAGCGTAGGCGAAGGAGAGAACACCGGGGAGCTGTTTTTT. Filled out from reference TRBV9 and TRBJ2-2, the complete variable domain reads DSGVTQTPKHLITATGQRVTLRCSPRSGDLSVYWYQQSLDQGLQFLIQYYNGEERAKGNILERFSAQQFPDLHSELNLSSLELGDSALYFCASSVGEGENTGELFFGEGSRLTVL.

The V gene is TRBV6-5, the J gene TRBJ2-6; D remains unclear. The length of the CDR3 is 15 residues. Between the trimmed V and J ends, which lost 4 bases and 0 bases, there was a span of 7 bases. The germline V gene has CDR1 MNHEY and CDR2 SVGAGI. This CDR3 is CASSLISSGANVLTF. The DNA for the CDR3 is TGTGCCAGCAGTTTAATATCCTCTGGGGCCAACGTCCTGACTTTC.

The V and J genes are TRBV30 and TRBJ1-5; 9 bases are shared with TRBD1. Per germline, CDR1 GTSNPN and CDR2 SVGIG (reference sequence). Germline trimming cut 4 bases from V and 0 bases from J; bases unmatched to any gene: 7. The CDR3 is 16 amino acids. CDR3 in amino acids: CAWKQGASYSNQPQHF. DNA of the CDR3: TGTGCCTGGAAACAGGGGGCGAGTTATAGCAATCAGCCCCAGCATTTT.

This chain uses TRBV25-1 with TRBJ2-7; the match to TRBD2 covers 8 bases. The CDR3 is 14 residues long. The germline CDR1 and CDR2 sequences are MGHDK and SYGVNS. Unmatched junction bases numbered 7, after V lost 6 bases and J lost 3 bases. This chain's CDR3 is CASRGSGINYEQYF. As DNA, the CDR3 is TGTGCCAGCAGGGGTAGCGGGATTAACTACGAGCAGTACTTC.

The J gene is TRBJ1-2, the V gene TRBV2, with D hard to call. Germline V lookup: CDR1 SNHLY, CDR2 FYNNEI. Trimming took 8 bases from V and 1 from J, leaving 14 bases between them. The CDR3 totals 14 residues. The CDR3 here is CASRFRGNNYGYTF. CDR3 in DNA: TGTGCCAGCCGCTTTCGCGGAAATAACTATGGCTACACCTTC.

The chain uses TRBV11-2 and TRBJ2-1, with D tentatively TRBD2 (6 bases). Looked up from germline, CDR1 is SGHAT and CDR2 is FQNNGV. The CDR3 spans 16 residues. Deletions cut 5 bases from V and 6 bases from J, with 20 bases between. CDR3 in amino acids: CASSAFRDFPLNEQFF. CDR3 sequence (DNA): TGTGCCAGCAGCGCTTTCCGGGACTTTCCGCTCAATGAGCAGTTCTTC.

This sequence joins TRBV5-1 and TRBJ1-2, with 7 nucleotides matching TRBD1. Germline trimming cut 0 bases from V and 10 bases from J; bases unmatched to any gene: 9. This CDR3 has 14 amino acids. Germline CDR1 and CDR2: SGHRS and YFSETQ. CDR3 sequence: CASSLEGQAQHYTF. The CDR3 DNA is TGCGCCAGCAGCTTGGAAGGACAGGCCCAACACTACACCTTC.

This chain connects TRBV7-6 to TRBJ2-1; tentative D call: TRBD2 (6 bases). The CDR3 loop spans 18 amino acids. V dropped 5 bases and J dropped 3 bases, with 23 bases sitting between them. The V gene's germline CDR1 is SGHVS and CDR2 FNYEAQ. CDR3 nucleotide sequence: TGTGCCAGCAGCCCAGGCCCGGAAGGAGGGCCTCACTACAATGAGCAGTTCTTC. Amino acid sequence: CASSPGPEGGPHYNEQFF.

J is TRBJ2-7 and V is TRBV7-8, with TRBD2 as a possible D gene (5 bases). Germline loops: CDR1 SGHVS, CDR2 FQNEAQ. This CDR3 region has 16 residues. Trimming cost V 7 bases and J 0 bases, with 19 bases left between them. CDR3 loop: CASIGYSGWSSYEQYF. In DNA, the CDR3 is TGTGCCAGCATTGGGTACTCGGGATGGAGCTCCTACGAGCAGTACTTC.